The clone carrying this TCR beta chain showed up just once. The data were obtained in a study of shared clonotypes between healthy human individuals. The CDR3 sequence is 15 residues long. Per germline, CDR1 ENHRY and CDR2 SYGVKD. The V gene end was trimmed by 6 bases and the J gene end by 3 bases; junction bases not matched to a gene: 8. Here immunoSEQ multiplex PCR was the method, and the copy in TCRdb shows in-frame clones only, minus some. The sample contains about 360,000 clones, less than 85% of which appear only once. The sequenced material came from memory CD4+ T cells sorted from blood. Sample subset: CD45RA-negative fraction. The chain is built from TRBV10-3 and TRBJ2-7; 10 bases fit TRBD2. This sequence originates from a man under 40 in good health. The CDR3 region has the DNA TGTGCCATCAGACCCGGACTAGCGGTTGTCTACGAGCAGTACTTC. It specifies CAIRPGLAVVYEQYF.